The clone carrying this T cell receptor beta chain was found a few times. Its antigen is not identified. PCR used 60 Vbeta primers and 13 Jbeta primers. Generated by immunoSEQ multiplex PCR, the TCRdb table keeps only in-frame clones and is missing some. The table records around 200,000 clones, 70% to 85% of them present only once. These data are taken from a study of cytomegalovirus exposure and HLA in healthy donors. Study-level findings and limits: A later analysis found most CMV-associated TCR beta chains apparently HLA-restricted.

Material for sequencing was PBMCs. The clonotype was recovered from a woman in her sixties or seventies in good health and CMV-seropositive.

Written as DNA, the CDR3 is TGTGCCAGCAGCGTAGGTGTCGGACAGGGGGCAGATACGCAGTATTTT. Residues: CASSVGVGQGADTQYF. V gene TRBV9 combines with J gene TRBJ2-3; 10 bases are shared with TRBD1. Trimming at V came to 0 bases and at J to 4 bases, leaving 5 bases not matched to a gene. This CDR3 comprises 16 residues. Germline lookup yields CDR1 SGDLS and CDR2 YYNGEE.